The source of this T cell receptor (beta chain) is a study of post-analysis software for immune sequencing data. Study results and limitations: The study found TRBV5-6, TRBV5-1 and TRBV20-1 among five or six TRBV segments more frequent in patients than controls. Strong co-clustering by F measure linked samples that shared a preparation batch.

As regards this clonotype: What it recognizes is unknown.

The germline V and J ends were trimmed by 0 bases and 1 base, with 15 bases remaining between them. The CDR3 totals 16 residues. Germline V gives CDR1 SQVTM, CDR2 ANQGSEA. Unique molecular identifiers were present in the TCR beta cDNA libraries. TCRdb processed the PCR reads anew with MiXCR; each CDR3 protein has one entry. The sample lists around 440,000 distinct CDR3 sequences; under 55% were seen once. The sequencing input was blood. The chain employs TRBV29-1 and TRBJ1-2, with a possible D match to TRBD1 (6 bases). This clonotype was obtained from a girl aged 10-17 years with multiple sclerosis. The CDR3 loop reads CSVEDLGDTLNYGYTF. The DNA of the CDR3 is TGCAGCGTTGAAGATCTTGGGGACACCCTTAACTATGGCTACACCTTC.